This TCR beta chain was observed in a study of identical twins. Study-wide results and caveats: Beta out-of-frame sequences displayed a weaker excess of sharing between twins.

This clonotype was detected only a few times. No antigen is known for it. The CDR3 contains 18 residues. TCRdb re-called the 5' RACE reads with MiXCR, one entry per CDR3 protein. This repertoire shows 1,800,000 or so distinct CDR3 sequences, about 32% found once; its top ten account for approximately 0.29%. This chain connects TRBV21-1 to TRBJ1-2; the table gives TRBD1 as D, unverified against the DNA. TRBV21-1 is deemed a pseudogene. Sequencing input: cord blood. This receptor was identified in a newborn girl in good health. CDR3 nucleotide sequence: TGTGCCAGCAGCAAGATTAGGCGGGACACAATACCCCTCTATGGCTACACCTTC. Amino acid sequence: CASSKIRRDTIPLYGYTF.